Below, one T cell receptor (beta chain) is given with its context. The data belong to a study of tumor and adjacent non-tumor tissue in lung cancer. The template was RNA from unsorted bulk tissue. The normal lung tissue was taken more than 3 cm from the tumor edge. A modified ARM-PCR protocol with three rounds of nested PCR amplified TCRbeta. TCRdb redid the calling of the multiplex PCR reads with MiXCR, one entry per CDR3 protein. The sample lists about 110,000 distinct CDR3 sequences; roughly three fifths were seen once. The V gene end was trimmed by 3 bases and the J gene end by 6 bases; junction bases not matched to a gene: 10. CDR3 length: 15 residues.

What was sequenced was distant non-tumor lung tissue. The receptor was isolated from a man aged 60-69 years with non-small cell lung cancer. This rearrangement joins TRBV12-3 or TRBV12-4 to TRBJ1-1; 7 bases are shared with TRBD1. CDR3: CASSFLQGTLSEAFF. CDR3 DNA sequence: TGTGCCAGCAGTTTCTTACAGGGGACCCTTTCTGAAGCTTTCTTT.